A selection of T cell receptor beta chains follows, all from one sample in a study of early T cells in non-severe SARS-CoV-2 infection. From the 5' RACE reads, TCRdb called clonotypes with MiXCR, one entry per CDR3 protein. The sample holds about 98,000 distinct CDR3 sequences; around 10% are singletons and the top ten take roughly 5%. The sample comprised whole blood. The receptor set was obtained from an adult who was a healthcare worker with PCR-confirmed SARS-CoV-2 infection or an uninfected control (not recorded which). Both conserved end residues are part of each CDR3. The order of the fields is D gene, clone size, V gene, J gene, CDR3 DNA, CDR3 protein. A D gene is named only where the DNA matches it firmly. Clone size is not always given. Where it is, it says once, few, many or a class for expanded clones.

d_gene: TRBD2; abundance: many; v_gene: TRBV7-9; j_gene: TRBJ2-5; CDR3nt: TGTGCCAGCAGCTTACTCCGCGGGGGGGAAGAGACCCAGTACTTC; CDR3aa: CASSLLRGGEETQYF
d_gene: -; abundance: few; v_gene: TRBV7-2; j_gene: TRBJ2-7; CDR3nt: TGTGCCAGCAGCGGGAGACTAACATGGGAGCAGTACTTC; CDR3aa: CASSGRLTWEQYF
d_gene: -; abundance: -; v_gene: TRBV11-2; j_gene: TRBJ1-3; CDR3nt: TGTGCCAGCAGCCCAACGGACAGTGCCTCTGGAAACACCATATATTTT; CDR3aa: CASSPTDSASGNTIYF
d_gene: TRBD2; abundance: few; v_gene: TRBV5-1; j_gene: TRBJ2-7; CDR3nt: TGCGCCAGCAGCTGGTCTAGCGGGAGGGACGCCGAGCAGTACTTC; CDR3aa: CASSWSSGRDAEQYF
d_gene: TRBD1; abundance: many; v_gene: TRBV6-2/TRBV6-3; j_gene: TRBJ2-6; CDR3nt: TGTGCCAGCAGCCCAGGGGGCGCTGGGGCCAACGTCCTGACTTTC; CDR3aa: CASSPGGAGANVLTF
d_gene: -; abundance: -; v_gene: TRBV20-1; j_gene: TRBJ2-1; CDR3nt: TGCAGTGCTAGAGCCACAAATGAGCAGTTCTTC; CDR3aa: CSARATNEQFF
d_gene: -; abundance: -; v_gene: TRBV6-4; j_gene: TRBJ1-1; CDR3nt: TGTGCCAGCAGACTACAGGAGAACACTGAAGCTTTCTTT; CDR3aa: CASRLQENTEAFF
d_gene: -; abundance: few; v_gene: TRBV6-4; j_gene: TRBJ1-1; CDR3nt: TGTGCCAGCAGTGCTGCCATGAACACTGAAGCTTTCTTT; CDR3aa: CASSAAMNTEAFF
d_gene: -; abundance: few; v_gene: TRBV28; j_gene: TRBJ1-6; CDR3nt: TGTGCCAGCAGTTTTTACGCCGATAGCTCCTATAATTCACCCCTCCACTTT; CDR3aa: CASSFYADSSYNSPLHF
d_gene: -; abundance: -; v_gene: TRBV7-2; j_gene: TRBJ2-1; CDR3nt: TGTGCCAGCAGACGCGATGCCGGGACCTACAATGAGCAGTTCTTC; CDR3aa: CASRRDAGTYNEQFF
d_gene: TRBD1; abundance: many; v_gene: TRBV9; j_gene: TRBJ2-1; CDR3nt: TGTGCCAGCAGAAATACCGGGACAGGGGTTACCGAGGGCTCCTACAATGAGCAGTTCTTC; CDR3aa: CASRNTGTGVTEGSYNEQFF
d_gene: -; abundance: -; v_gene: TRBV20-1; j_gene: TRBJ2-3; CDR3nt: TGCAGTGCTAGAGGATGGAGCACAGATACGCAGTATTTT; CDR3aa: CSARGWSTDTQYF
d_gene: -; abundance: -; v_gene: TRBV7-8; j_gene: TRBJ2-3; CDR3nt: TGTGCCAGCAGCTTAGGGGCCCCCAGCGGAGGCACTGATACGCAGTATTTT; CDR3aa: CASSLGAPSGGTDTQYF
d_gene: -; abundance: many; v_gene: TRBV11-3; j_gene: TRBJ2-5; CDR3nt: TGTGCCAGCAGCCAGAGGAGGGGGACTACCAAGGAGACCCAGTACTTC; CDR3aa: CASSQRRGTTKETQYF
d_gene: -; abundance: few; v_gene: TRBV5-1; j_gene: TRBJ2-2; CDR3nt: TGCGCCAGCAGCTTGGGTCAGCGGTCCGGGGAGCTGTTTTTT; CDR3aa: CASSLGQRSGELFF
d_gene: -; abundance: many; v_gene: TRBV12-3/TRBV12-4; j_gene: TRBJ2-7; CDR3nt: TGTGCCAGCAGTTTAGGTCCCTCCTACGAGCAGTACTTC; CDR3aa: CASSLGPSYEQYF
d_gene: -; abundance: many; v_gene: TRBV2; j_gene: TRBJ2-7; CDR3nt: TGTGCCAGCAGGTTGGTGGCTTGGATCGAGCAGTACTTC; CDR3aa: CASRLVAWIEQYF
d_gene: TRBD1; abundance: -; v_gene: TRBV20-1; j_gene: TRBJ1-6; CDR3nt: TGCAGTGCACACGGACAGGCCCAGAATTCACCCCTCCACTTT; CDR3aa: CSAHGQAQNSPLHF
d_gene: -; abundance: many; v_gene: TRBV29-1; j_gene: TRBJ2-1; CDR3nt: TGCAGCGCAAAGAAGGGGGGCACCTACAATGAGCAGTTCTTC; CDR3aa: CSAKKGGTYNEQFF
d_gene: -; abundance: -; v_gene: TRBV5-4; j_gene: TRBJ2-6; CDR3nt: TGTGCCAGCAGTTCGTGGACGAGTACTGGGGCCAACGTCCTGACTTTC; CDR3aa: CASSSWTSTGANVLTF
d_gene: -; abundance: few; v_gene: TRBV5-8; j_gene: TRBJ2-6; CDR3nt: TGTGCCAGCAGTCTCACAGGGCCCTCTGGGGCCAACGTCCTGACTTTC; CDR3aa: CASSLTGPSGANVLTF
d_gene: -; abundance: -; v_gene: TRBV4-2; j_gene: TRBJ1-6; CDR3nt: TGTGCCAGCAGCCAAGATTCGGCGCGAAATTCACCCCTCCACTTT; CDR3aa: CASSQDSARNSPLHF
d_gene: TRBD2; abundance: -; v_gene: TRBV7-2; j_gene: TRBJ2-3; CDR3nt: TGTGCCAGCAGCGCGGGGGTTAGCACAGATACGCAGTATTTT; CDR3aa: CASSAGVSTDTQYF
d_gene: TRBD1; abundance: many; v_gene: TRBV6-1; j_gene: TRBJ1-5; CDR3nt: TGTGCCAGCAGTCCCCAGGGGGTTTTAGATCAGCCCCAGCATTTT; CDR3aa: CASSPQGVLDQPQHF
d_gene: TRBD1; abundance: many; v_gene: TRBV19; j_gene: TRBJ2-7; CDR3nt: TGTGCCAGTGGACAGGGGGCCGAGCAGTACTTC; CDR3aa: CASGQGAEQYF
d_gene: -; abundance: -; v_gene: TRBV15; j_gene: TRBJ2-2; CDR3nt: TGTGCCACCAGCAGGGACAGATCCACCGGGGAGCTGTTTTTT; CDR3aa: CATSRDRSTGELFF
d_gene: -; abundance: many; v_gene: TRBV29-1; j_gene: TRBJ2-1; CDR3nt: TGCAGCGCCGCGCTACCGCGAAGTCTCGAACCCTACAATGAGCAGTTCTTC; CDR3aa: CSAALPRSLEPYNEQFF